The 21 T cell receptor beta chains given below trace back to one sample, sequenced in a study of T cell responses to AZD1222 COVID-19 vaccine (dated by TCRdb to the early 2020s). What the time point label conveys for this sample: baseline before first vaccination. The library relied on the immunoSEQ multiplex PCR assay. TCRdb limited this immuneACCESS table to in-frame rearrangements with V and J called. A share of clones is missing; checked studies link under half to unresolved V genes, and the rest is unexplained. Present in this sample are about 130,000 clones, approximately 93% of which were seen just once. Approximately 3.1% of the sample comes from the top ten. Sequenced material: peripheral blood, taken on day 0 of AZD1222 vaccination. Receptors were obtained from an adult in good health.

This clone was counted once. Here the CDR3 reads CAWTRMSLASGRETQYF. CDR3 in DNA: TGTGCCTGGACCCGTATGTCTTTGGCTAGTGGACGTGAGACCCAGTACTTC. The J gene is TRBJ2-5, the V gene TRBV30; D remains ambiguous. This CDR3 has 17 residues. Germline loops: CDR1 GTSNPN, CDR2 SVGIG (reference sequence). The ends were cut back, 4 bases at V and 5 bases at J, with 26 bases in the middle.

J is TRBJ1-1 and V is TRBV4-1, with 9 bases matching TRBD1. The CDR3 is 18 amino acids. Germline V lookup: CDR1 MGHRA, CDR2 YSYEKL. V lost 5 bases to trimming and J lost 3 bases; unmatched junction nucleotides: 16. CDR3 loop: CASSFHASVQGADTEAFF. The DNA for the CDR3 is TGCGCCAGCAGCTTCCACGCGAGCGTACAGGGGGCGGACACTGAAGCTTTCTTT.

The chain links TRBV27 to TRBJ1-5; D is unresolved. CDR1 and CDR2 (germline): MNHEY, SMNVEV (reference sequence). The CDR3 contains 13 residues. Trimming cost V 0 bases and J 9 bases, with 9 bases left between them. The CDR3 loop reads CASSLSVWGPQHF. The CDR3 DNA reads TGTGCCAGCAGTTTATCGGTCTGGGGGCCCCAGCATTTT.

The chain couples TRBV10-3 to TRBJ1-1; D is uncertain. The V end was cut by 11 bases, the J end by 0 bases, with 19 bases between. The germline V gene has CDR1 ENHRY and CDR2 SYGVKD. The CDR3 covers 15 residues. CDR3 in amino acids: CAAGEGLSMNTEAFF. CDR3 DNA sequence: TGTGCCGCCGGGGAGGGCCTGAGTATGAACACTGAAGCTTTCTTT.

The chain carries TRBV19 and TRBJ1-4, with D uncertain. The CDR3 has 15 residues. Trimming removed 5 bases at V and 5 bases at J, with 15 bases between. Germline loops: CDR1 LNHDA, CDR2 SQIVND (reference sequence). In DNA form, the CDR3 reads TGTGCCAGTAGTGGGGTGACGCGCGCAAATGAAAAACTGTTTTTT. It translates to CASSGVTRANEKLFF.

The chain uses TRBV28 and TRBJ2-1; 9 bases line up with TRBD1. This CDR3 has 15 amino acids. Germline trimming cut 3 bases from V and 6 bases from J; bases unmatched to any gene: 6. Germline V gene lookup returns CDR1 MDHEN and CDR2 SYDVKM. The CDR3 here is CASSLRTGVFNEQFF. The CDR3, as DNA: TGTGCCAGCAGTTTGCGGACAGGGGTTTTCAATGAGCAGTTCTTC.

The genes are TRBV27 and TRBJ1-4; D may be TRBD1 (6 bases). Between the trimmed V and J ends, which lost 5 bases and 7 bases, there was a span of 11 bases. Germline CDR1 reads MNHEY; CDR2 reads SMNVEV (reference sequence). The CDR3 totals 13 residues. This CDR3 reads CASSRTVGEKLFF. The DNA for the CDR3 is TGTGCCAGCAGTAGGACAGTCGGTGAAAAACTGTTTTTT.

The chain recombines TRBV19 with TRBJ1-1; the match to TRBD1 covers 7 bases. After removal of 6 bases from V and 1 base from J, the junction contained 8 bases not matched to a gene. CDR1 LNHDA and CDR2 SQIVND come from the germline V gene (reference sequence). The CDR3 totals 15 residues. The CDR3 bases are TGTGCCAGTAGAAGTAACAGGGGAGGGAACACTGAAGCTTTCTTT. It translates to CASRSNRGGNTEAFF.

This clone has just a few counts. The chain has TRBV5-1 and TRBJ2-5, with D possibly TRBD2 on 6 matching bases. The germline V and J ends were trimmed by 4 bases and 2 bases, with 9 bases remaining between them. Per the germline V gene, CDR1 is SGHRS and CDR2 is YFSETQ. The length of the CDR3 is 13 residues. The DNA for the CDR3 is TGCGCCAGCAGCACCGGGAGTCAAGAGACCCAGTACTTC. Encoded protein: CASSTGSQETQYF.

Written as DNA, the CDR3 is TGCGCCAGCAGTCCCCGGGGCAGGGAGCAGTTCTTC. Residues: CASSPRGREQFF. The V gene is TRBV10-2, the J gene TRBJ2-1; the D gene could be TRBD1 or TRBD2 (5 bases each). V lost 5 bases and J 10 bases, leaving 12 bases between the germline ends. Per the germline V gene, CDR1 is WSHSY and CDR2 is SAAADI. The CDR3 spans 12 residues.

This chain uses TRBV20-1 with TRBJ2-7; 7 bases align to TRBD1. The CDR3 loop spans 14 amino acids. J gave up 6 bases and V 3 bases, and 11 bases lay outside the gene matches. CDR1 is DFQATT and CDR2 is SNEGSKA in the germline V gene (reference sequence). In DNA form, the CDR3 reads TGCAGTGCTAGTACGGGGCGAAGGACAGGCGAGCAGTACTTC. Translated, it gives CSASTGRRTGEQYF.

This chain connects TRBV14 to TRBJ2-3; D gene unclear. CDR3 length: 13 amino acids. The V end was cut by 5 bases, the J end by 7 bases, with 13 bases between. In germline, CDR1 is SGHDN, CDR2 FVKESK. CDR3 bases: TGTGCCAGCAGCAGACTTAGTCCGTATACGCAGTATTTT. This gives the protein CASSRLSPYTQYF.

V and J are TRBV27 and TRBJ1-1; D gene unclear. Per germline, CDR1 MNHEY and CDR2 SMNVEV (reference sequence). This CDR3 is 14 amino acids long. Trimming cost V 2 bases and J 5 bases, with 12 bases left between them. The CDR3 loop is CASSLAPFQTEAFF. CDR3 coding DNA: TGTGCCAGCAGTTTAGCCCCATTTCAGACTGAAGCTTTCTTT.

The V gene is TRBV5-6, the J gene TRBJ1-1; TRBD1 might be the D (6 bases). V lost 0 bases and J lost 4, with 19 bases in between. The length of the CDR3 is 17 residues. Germline V gene sequence: CDR1 SGHDT, CDR2 YYEEEE. CDR3 loop: CASSLDPFRGRITEAFF. CDR3 in DNA: TGTGCCAGCAGCTTGGACCCATTCAGGGGTAGAATCACTGAAGCTTTCTTT.

The V call is TRBV28, the J call TRBJ2-3, with a possible D match to TRBD1 (5 bases). V lost 3 bases to trimming and J lost 0 bases, with 10 bases between them. The CDR3 is made up of 15 amino acids. Germline V gives CDR1 MDHEN, CDR2 SYDVKM. CDR3 bases: TGTGCCAGCAGTTTGACAGCGTCTAGCACAGATACGCAGTATTTT. Amino acids: CASSLTASSTDTQYF.

CDR3 bases: TGTGCCAGCAGGGGACCCGATTCGAGCTACACCTTC. Translation gives CASRGPDSSYTF. The chain employs TRBV12-3 or TRBV12-4 and TRBJ1-2, with a possible D match to TRBD1 (5 bases). V lost 6 bases and J 9 bases, leaving 14 bases between the germline ends. The CDR3 sequence is 12 residues long.

V and J are TRBV24-1 and TRBJ1-3, with TRBD1 matching over 7 bases. This CDR3 is 14 amino acids long. J lost 0 bases, V lost 12 bases, and 7 bases had no gene match. Germline V gene sequence: CDR1 KGHDR, CDR2 SFDVKD. CDR3: CAPRTGSSGNTIYF. CDR3 sequence (DNA): TGTGCCCCACGGACAGGAAGCTCTGGAAACACCATATATTTT.

This chain joins TRBV6-2 or TRBV6-3 and TRBJ2-3; D is possibly TRBD1 (7 bases). Germline loops: CDR1 MNHEY, CDR2 SVGEGT. This CDR3 contains 19 residues. V was clipped by 6 bases and J by 4 bases, with 29 bases between them. CDR3 sequence: CASSLRTGPGGVGPDTQYF. CDR3 in DNA: TGTGCCAGCAGCCTAAGGACAGGCCCCGGCGGGGTCGGCCCAGATACGCAGTATTTT.

The chain couples TRBV30 to TRBJ2-5; 8 nucleotides line up with TRBD1. V trimming: 2 bases; J trimming: 7 bases; junction bases outside the gene matches: 12. The CDR3 extends over 15 amino acids. Germline V gene data show CDR1 as GTSNPN and CDR2 as SVGIG (reference sequence). Here the CDR3 reads CAWSLAGRGRGTQYF. The CDR3 DNA reads TGTGCCTGGAGTCTAGCTGGCAGGGGGCGAGGGACCCAGTACTTC.

This chain connects TRBV21-1 to TRBJ1-3; whether TRBD1, the table's D call, matches the DNA was not checked. TRBV21-1 is labeled a pseudogene. The CDR3 is 18 amino acids. The CDR3 bases are TGTGCCAGCAGCAAAGTTTATCGACGACAGGCCGATGGAAACACCATATATTTT. It yields the protein CASSKVYRRQADGNTIYF.

This chain uses TRBV28 with TRBJ2-7; 7 bases are a match to TRBD2. This CDR3 comprises 16 residues. Trimming removed 2 bases from V and 1 base from J; junction bases left unmatched: 8. CDR1 and CDR2 (germline): MDHEN, SYDVKM. CDR3 nucleotide sequence: TGTGCCAGCAGTTTACAGGGAGGGGAGCTATCCTACGAGCAGTACTTC. It translates to CASSLQGGELSYEQYF.